The rows below give T cell receptor beta chains drawn from one sample of a study of PD-1 blockade in mismatch repair-deficient tumors. Sequencing was performed with immunoSEQ multiplex PCR; in TCRdb, only in-frame clones are kept and a portion is missing. The table includes 7,000 to 9,000 clones, 88% detected once. Antigen specificity for these receptors is unknown. The sequences come from cells cultured in vitro, collected from a patient treated with pembrolizumab. These receptors were collected from an adult with mismatch repair-deficient cancer. Each CDR3 is given with its conserved first and last residue. The D gene is left open where the match is weak. Rows may omit the clone size; those that give it use once, few, many or a size class.

size: NA; V: TRBV30; D: NA; J: TRBJ2-7; DNA: TGTGCCTGGACGGATTCCTACTACGAGCAGTACTTC; CDR3: CAWTDSYYEQYF
size: NA; V: TRBV19; D: NA; J: TRBJ1-1; DNA: TGTGCCTCCATGGGGACGGTGAACACTGAAGCTTTCTTT; CDR3: CASMGTVNTEAFF
size: NA; V: TRBV5-1; D: NA; J: TRBJ1-1; DNA: TGCGCCAGCAGCCCCGATACAGGGAGGAACACTGAAGCTTTCTTT; CDR3: CASSPDTGRNTEAFF
size: NA; V: TRBV28; D: NA; J: TRBJ1-5; DNA: TGTGCCAGCAGTTTATGGAGGGGAGAGCAATCAGCCCAGCATTTT; CDR3: CASSLWRGEQSAQHF
size: once; V: TRBV5-4; D: NA; J: TRBJ1-6; DNA: TGTGCCAGCAGCTTACAGGTACCGGCCTCACCCCTCCACTTT; CDR3: CASSLQVPASPLHF
size: NA; V: TRBV19; D: NA; J: TRBJ1-1; DNA: TGTGCCAGTAGTATCATGGGGAGAGCGACGACCACTGAAGCTTTCTTT; CDR3: CASSIMGRATTTEAFF
size: NA; V: TRBV5-1; D: TRBD2; J: TRBJ2-1; DNA: TGCGCCAGCAGCACCATAGCGGGAGACTCCTACAATGAGCAGTTCTTC; CDR3: CASSTIAGDSYNEQFF
size: NA; V: TRBV7-3; D: NA; J: TRBJ2-7; DNA: TGTGCCAGCAGCCTAGGGGGAGGGCCAACTTACGAGCAGTACTTC; CDR3: CASSLGGGPTYEQYF
size: NA; V: TRBV11-2; D: TRBD1; J: TRBJ2-7; DNA: TGTGCCAGCAGCCCTTGGGGGCAGGGGGCGAAAGACGAGCAGTACTTC; CDR3: CASSPWGQGAKDEQYF
size: NA; V: TRBV5-1; D: NA; J: TRBJ1-1; DNA: TGCGCCAGCAGCACGTGGACGGGGAACACTGAAGCTTTCTTT; CDR3: CASSTWTGNTEAFF
size: NA; V: TRBV5-4; D: TRBD1; J: TRBJ2-7; DNA: TGTGCCAGCAGCTTGGAAGGGGGCGCGTGGGAGCAGTACTTC; CDR3: CASSLEGGAWEQYF
size: NA; V: TRBV5-1; D: NA; J: TRBJ2-5; DNA: TGCGCCAGCAGCCTCCAAGAGACCCAGTACTTC; CDR3: CASSLQETQYF
size: NA; V: TRBV19; D: TRBD1; J: TRBJ1-2; DNA: TGTGCCAGTAGTATGGGACAGAGCTATGGCTACACCTTC; CDR3: CASSMGQSYGYTF
size: NA; V: TRBV29-1; D: NA; J: TRBJ2-7; DNA: TGCAGCGTTAAGGGGACCTACGAGCAGTACTTC; CDR3: CSVKGTYEQYF
size: NA; V: TRBV9; D: TRBD2; J: TRBJ2-7; DNA: TGTGCCAGCAGCGTAGCACTAGCGGGAGCACAATACTTC; CDR3: CASSVALAGAQYF
size: NA; V: TRBV19; D: NA; J: TRBJ2-4; DNA: TGTGCCAGTAGTATAGTAGGGGTCATTCAGTACTTC; CDR3: CASSIVGVIQYF
size: NA; V: TRBV5-1; D: NA; J: TRBJ1-3; DNA: TGCGCCAGCAGCTTAACAGGGTTCGGAAACACCATATATTTT; CDR3: CASSLTGFGNTIYF
size: NA; V: TRBV4-1; D: NA; J: TRBJ2-7; DNA: TGCGCCAGCAGCCAAGAGGGCAACAGCTTCCTCTACGAGCAGTACTTC; CDR3: CASSQEGNSFLYEQYF
size: NA; V: TRBV7-3; D: TRBD1; J: TRBJ2-3; DNA: TGTGCCAGCAGCGGGACAGGGGGCACAGATACGCAGTATTTT; CDR3: CASSGTGGTDTQYF
size: few; V: TRBV15; D: TRBD1; J: TRBJ1-1; DNA: TGTGCCACCAGATTACCCGGGACAGGGAGGACTGAAGCTTTCTTT; CDR3: CATRLPGTGRTEAFF
size: NA; V: TRBV30; D: NA; J: TRBJ1-4; DNA: TGTGCGCTGGAGCCGGGAACGACCCGAGTGGATGAAAAACTGTTTTTT; CDR3: CALEPGTTRVDEKLFF
size: NA; V: TRBV19; D: NA; J: TRBJ1-3; DNA: TGTGCCAGTAGTATACCGGGGGATCCTGGAAACACCATATATTTT; CDR3: CASSIPGDPGNTIYF
size: NA; V: TRBV5-1; D: TRBD2; J: TRBJ2-1; DNA: TGCGCCAGCAGCTTGGTGAGCGGGAGGGGGTACAATGAGCAGTTCTTC; CDR3: CASSLVSGRGYNEQFF
size: NA; V: TRBV27; D: TRBD2; J: TRBJ2-7; DNA: TGTGCCGTAGCTATTAGCGGGAACTACTACGAGCAGTACTTC; CDR3: CAVAISGNYYEQYF
size: NA; V: TRBV19; D: TRBD2; J: TRBJ2-1; DNA: TGTGCCAGTAGTATAGCTAGCGGGAGTAGTAGGAATGAGCAGTTCTTC; CDR3: CASSIASGSSRNEQFF
size: once; V: TRBV4-1; D: NA; J: TRBJ1-1; DNA: TGCGCCAGCAGCCAAGAGCAGCGGGGGAAGACTGAAGCTTTCTTT; CDR3: CASSQEQRGKTEAFF
size: NA; V: TRBV10-1; D: TRBD2; J: TRBJ2-1; DNA: TGCGCCAGCAGTGGGGGACTAGCGGGCATTGAGCAGTTCTTC; CDR3: CASSGGLAGIEQFF
size: few; V: TRBV5-8; D: TRBD2; J: TRBJ2-2; DNA: TGTGCCAGCAGCTATCGCACTAGCGGGAACACCGGGGAGCTGTTTTTT; CDR3: CASSYRTSGNTGELFF
size: once; V: TRBV11-2; D: NA; J: TRBJ2-7; DNA: TGTGCCAGCAGCTTAGATTACCGATACGAGCAGTACTTC; CDR3: CASSLDYRYEQYF
size: NA; V: TRBV5-6; D: NA; J: TRBJ2-1; DNA: TGTGCCAGCAGCTTTGAGGGGAATGAGCAGTTCTTC; CDR3: CASSFEGNEQFF
size: NA; V: TRBV19; D: NA; J: TRBJ2-2; DNA: TGTGCCAGTAGTATTTGGGGGGTCACCGGGGAGCTGTTTTTT; CDR3: CASSIWGVTGELFF
size: NA; V: TRBV5-6; D: TRBD1; J: TRBJ2-1; DNA: TGTGCCAGCAGCCGATACACAGGGGGCTCGTACAATGAGCAGTTCTTC; CDR3: CASSRYTGGSYNEQFF
size: NA; V: TRBV18; D: TRBD1; J: TRBJ1-5; DNA: TGTGCCAGCTCACCGGGACAGGGGGCATGGGGCAATCAGCCCCAGCATTTT; CDR3: CASSPGQGAWGNQPQHF
size: NA; V: TRBV28; D: NA; J: TRBJ2-7; DNA: TGTGCCAGCAGTGACTTGGCAGGTAGTATAGGCGAGCAGTACTTC; CDR3: CASSDLAGSIGEQYF
size: NA; V: TRBV30; D: TRBD1; J: TRBJ1-2; DNA: TGTGCCTGGAGTGTAGGCGGGACAGGGTACCGTGGCTACACCTTC; CDR3: CAWSVGGTGYRGYTF
size: NA; V: TRBV25-1; D: NA; J: TRBJ2-6; DNA: TGTGCCAGCAGTCCCTACGAGGGTTTCCTCGGGGGGGCCAACGTCCTGACTTTC; CDR3: CASSPYEGFLGGANVLTF
size: NA; V: TRBV2; D: NA; J: TRBJ2-1; DNA: TGTGCCAGCAGTGAAGACGAGTACAATGAGCAGTTCTTC; CDR3: CASSEDEYNEQFF
size: NA; V: TRBV18; D: TRBD1; J: TRBJ1-5; DNA: TGTGCCAGCTCACCAATAGGGGGCGCGGATCAGCCCCAGCATTTT; CDR3: CASSPIGGADQPQHF
size: NA; V: TRBV5-5; D: NA; J: TRBJ1-5; DNA: TGTGCCAGCAGCTTGGAACGACAGGCAGGCCAGCCCCAGCATTTT; CDR3: CASSLERQAGQPQHF
size: NA; V: TRBV9; D: TRBD2; J: TRBJ2-3; DNA: TGTGCCAGCAGCCTCCTGGGCGGGACTAGCGGTACAGATACGCAGTATTTT; CDR3: CASSLLGGTSGTDTQYF
size: once; V: TRBV9; D: NA; J: TRBJ2-1; DNA: TGTGCCAGCAGCGGGGGCGGTTCCTACAATGAGCAGTTCTTC; CDR3: CASSGGGSYNEQFF
size: NA; V: TRBV5-1; D: NA; J: TRBJ2-2; DNA: TGCGCCAGCAGCCCGGCTAACATGATCACCGGGGAGCTGTTTTTT; CDR3: CASSPANMITGELFF
size: NA; V: TRBV7-3; D: NA; J: TRBJ2-7; DNA: TGTGCCAGCAGCGTCACCGTCAAGGGGGAGCAGTACTTC; CDR3: CASSVTVKGEQYF